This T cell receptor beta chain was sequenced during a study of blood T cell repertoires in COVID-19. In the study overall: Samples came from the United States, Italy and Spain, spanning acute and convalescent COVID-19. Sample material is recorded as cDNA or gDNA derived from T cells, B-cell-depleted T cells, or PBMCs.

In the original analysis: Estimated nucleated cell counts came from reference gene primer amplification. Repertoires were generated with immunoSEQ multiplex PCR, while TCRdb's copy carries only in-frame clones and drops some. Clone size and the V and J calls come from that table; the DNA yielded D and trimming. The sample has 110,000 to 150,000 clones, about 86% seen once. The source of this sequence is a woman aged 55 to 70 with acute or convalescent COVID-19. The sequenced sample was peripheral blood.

CDR3 nucleotide sequence: TGTGCCAGCAGTTTGGGGGGGGAGCAGTACTTC. It yields the protein CASSLGGEQYF. The genes are TRBV6-5 and TRBJ2-7; 7 nucleotides line up with TRBD2. The germline V gene encodes CDR1 MNHEY and CDR2 SVGAGI. V dropped 4 bases and J dropped 7; count of bases not matched to a gene: 1. The CDR3 runs 11 residues.